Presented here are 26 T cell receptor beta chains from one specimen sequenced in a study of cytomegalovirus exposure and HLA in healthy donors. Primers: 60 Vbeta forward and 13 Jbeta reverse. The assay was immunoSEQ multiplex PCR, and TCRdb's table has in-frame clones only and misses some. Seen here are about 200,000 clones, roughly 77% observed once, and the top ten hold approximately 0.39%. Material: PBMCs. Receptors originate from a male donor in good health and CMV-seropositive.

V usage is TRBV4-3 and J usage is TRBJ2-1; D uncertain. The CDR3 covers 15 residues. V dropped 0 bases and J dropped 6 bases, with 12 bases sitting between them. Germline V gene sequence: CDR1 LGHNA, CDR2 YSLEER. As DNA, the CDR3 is TGCGCCAGCAGCCAAGACATCAGTGTTATCAATGAGCAGTTCTTC. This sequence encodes CASSQDISVINEQFF.

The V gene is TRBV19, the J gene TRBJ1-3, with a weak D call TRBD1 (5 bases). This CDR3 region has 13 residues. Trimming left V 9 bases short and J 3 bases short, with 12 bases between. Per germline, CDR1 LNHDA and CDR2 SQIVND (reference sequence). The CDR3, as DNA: TGTGCCAGCGGAACAGGTGATGGAAACACCATATATTTT. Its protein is CASGTGDGNTIYF.

The DNA of the CDR3 is TGTGCCAGCAGCCCCGCCGAGCGGGGGGGCTACGAGCAGTACTTC. Amino acid sequence: CASSPAERGGYEQYF. The gene calls are TRBV6-5 and TRBJ2-7; 10 positions match TRBD2. Looked up from germline, CDR1 is MNHEY and CDR2 is SVGAGI. The V gene end was trimmed by 6 bases and the J gene end by 3 bases; junction bases not matched to a gene: 8. The CDR3 totals 15 residues.

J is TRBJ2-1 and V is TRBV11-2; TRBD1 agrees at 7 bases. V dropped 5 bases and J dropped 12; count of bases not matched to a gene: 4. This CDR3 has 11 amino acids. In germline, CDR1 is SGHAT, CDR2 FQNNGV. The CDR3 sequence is CASSIQGPQFF. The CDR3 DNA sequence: TGTGCCAGCAGCATACAGGGGCCGCAGTTCTTC.

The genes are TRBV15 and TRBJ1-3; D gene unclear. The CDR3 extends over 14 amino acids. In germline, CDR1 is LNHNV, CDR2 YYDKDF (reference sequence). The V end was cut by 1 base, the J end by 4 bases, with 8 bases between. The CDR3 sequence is CATSRGGYGNTIYF. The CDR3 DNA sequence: TGTGCCACCAGCAGAGGAGGGTACGGAAACACCATATATTTT.

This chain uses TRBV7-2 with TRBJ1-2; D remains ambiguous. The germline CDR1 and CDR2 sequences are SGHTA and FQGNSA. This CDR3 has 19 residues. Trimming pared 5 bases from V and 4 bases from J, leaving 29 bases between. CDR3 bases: TGTGCCAGCAGCCAAGAGGTCAGAATACCCCCCGCGGCCCGCTATGGCTACACCTTC. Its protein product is CASSQEVRIPPAARYGYTF.

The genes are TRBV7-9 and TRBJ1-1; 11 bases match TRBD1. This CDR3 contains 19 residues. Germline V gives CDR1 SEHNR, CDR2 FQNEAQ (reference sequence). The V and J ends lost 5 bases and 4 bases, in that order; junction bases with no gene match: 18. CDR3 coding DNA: TGTGCCAGCAGCACCCCTCGGGGGACAGGGGGGGTTCTCTTCACTGAAGCTTTCTTT. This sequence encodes CASSTPRGTGGVLFTEAFF.

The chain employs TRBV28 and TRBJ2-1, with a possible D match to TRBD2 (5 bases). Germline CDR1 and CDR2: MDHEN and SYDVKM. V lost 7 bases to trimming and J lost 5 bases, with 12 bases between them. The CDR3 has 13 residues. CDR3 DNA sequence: TGTGCCAGCATTTTTCCGGGAAACAATGAGCAGTTCTTC. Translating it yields CASIFPGNNEQFF.

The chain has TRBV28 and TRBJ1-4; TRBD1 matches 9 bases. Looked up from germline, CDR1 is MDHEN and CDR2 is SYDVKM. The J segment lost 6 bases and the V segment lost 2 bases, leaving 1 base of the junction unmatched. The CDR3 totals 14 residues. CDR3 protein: CASSLGTGYEKLFF. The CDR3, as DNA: TGTGCCAGCAGTTTAGGGACAGGGTATGAAAAACTGTTTTTT.

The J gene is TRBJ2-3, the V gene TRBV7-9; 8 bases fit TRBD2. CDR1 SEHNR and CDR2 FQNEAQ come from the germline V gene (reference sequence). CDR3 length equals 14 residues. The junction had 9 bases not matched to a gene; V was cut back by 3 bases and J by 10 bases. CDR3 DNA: TGTGCCAGCAGCTTCGCTAGCGGGTCGAGTCCGCAGTATTTT. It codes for CASSFASGSSPQYF.

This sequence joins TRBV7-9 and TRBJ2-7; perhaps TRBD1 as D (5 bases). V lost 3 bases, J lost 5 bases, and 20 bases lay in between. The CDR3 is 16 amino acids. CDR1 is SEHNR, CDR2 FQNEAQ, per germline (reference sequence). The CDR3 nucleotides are TGTGCCAGCAGCTTCTGGGGCAGCGAGCTCCCCGACGAGCAGTACTTC. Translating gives CASSFWGSELPDEQYF.

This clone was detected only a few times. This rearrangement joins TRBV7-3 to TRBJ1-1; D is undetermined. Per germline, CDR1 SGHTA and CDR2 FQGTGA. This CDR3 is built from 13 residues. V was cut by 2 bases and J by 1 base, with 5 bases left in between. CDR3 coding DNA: TGTGCCAGCAGCTTAGCCGGGAACACTGAAGCTTTCTTT. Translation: CASSLAGNTEAFF.

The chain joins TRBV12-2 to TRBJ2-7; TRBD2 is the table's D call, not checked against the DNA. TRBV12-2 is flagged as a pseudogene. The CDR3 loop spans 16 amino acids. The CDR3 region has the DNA TGTGCAAGTCGCTTGGTACCCCCTGGAGCCTCTTACGAGCAGTACTTC. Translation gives CASRLVPPGASYEQYF.

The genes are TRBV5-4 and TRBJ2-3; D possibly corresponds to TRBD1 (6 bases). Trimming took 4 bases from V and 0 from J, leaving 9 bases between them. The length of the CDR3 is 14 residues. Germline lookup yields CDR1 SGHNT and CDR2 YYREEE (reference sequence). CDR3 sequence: CASSATGSTDTQYF. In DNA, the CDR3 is TGTGCCAGCAGCGCGACAGGAAGCACAGATACGCAGTATTTT. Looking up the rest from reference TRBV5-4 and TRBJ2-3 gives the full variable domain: ETGVTQSPTHLIKTRGQQVTLRCSSQSGHNTVSWYQQALGQGPQFIFQYYREEENGRGNFPPRFSGLQFPNYSSELNVNALELDDSALYLCASSATGSTDTQYFGPGTRLTVL.

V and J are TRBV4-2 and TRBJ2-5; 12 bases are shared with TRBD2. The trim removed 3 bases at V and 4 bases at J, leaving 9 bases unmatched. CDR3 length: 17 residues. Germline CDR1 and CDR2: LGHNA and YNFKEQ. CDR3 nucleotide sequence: TGTGCCAGCAGCCAGCCACTAGCGGGGGGTGTGGGAGAGACCCAGTACTTC. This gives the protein CASSQPLAGGVGETQYF.

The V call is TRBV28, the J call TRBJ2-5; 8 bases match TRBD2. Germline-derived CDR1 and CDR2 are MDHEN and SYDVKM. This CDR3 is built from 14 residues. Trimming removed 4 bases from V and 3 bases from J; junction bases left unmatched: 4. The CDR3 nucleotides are TGTGCCAGCAGTTCAAGCGGGAGAGAAGAGACCCAGTACTTC. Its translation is CASSSSGREETQYF.

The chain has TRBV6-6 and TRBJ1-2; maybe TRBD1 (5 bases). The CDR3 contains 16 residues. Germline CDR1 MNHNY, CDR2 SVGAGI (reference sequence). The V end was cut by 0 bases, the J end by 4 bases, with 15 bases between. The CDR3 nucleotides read TGTGCCAGCAGTTACTCGGAAGGGGTAGGATTCTATGGCTACACCTTC. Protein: CASSYSEGVGFYGYTF.

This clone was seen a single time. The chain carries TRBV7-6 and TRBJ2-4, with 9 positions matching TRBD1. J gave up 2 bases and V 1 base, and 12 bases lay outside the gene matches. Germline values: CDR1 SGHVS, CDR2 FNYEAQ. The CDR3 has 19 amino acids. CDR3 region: CASSLVGAGTGTSKNIQYF. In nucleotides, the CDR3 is TGTGCCAGCAGCTTAGTTGGGGCCGGGACAGGGACATCCAAAAACATTCAGTACTTC.

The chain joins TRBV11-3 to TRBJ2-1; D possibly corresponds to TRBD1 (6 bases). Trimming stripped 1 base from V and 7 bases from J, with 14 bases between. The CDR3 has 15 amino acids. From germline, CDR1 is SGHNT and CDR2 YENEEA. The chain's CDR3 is CASSLGTGKGNEQFF. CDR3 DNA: TGTGCCAGCAGCTTAGGTACAGGGAAGGGGAATGAGCAGTTCTTC.

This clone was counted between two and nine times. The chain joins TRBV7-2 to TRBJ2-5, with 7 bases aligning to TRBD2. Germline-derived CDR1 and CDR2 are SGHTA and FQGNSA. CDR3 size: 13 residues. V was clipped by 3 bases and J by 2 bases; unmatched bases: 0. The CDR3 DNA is TGTGCCAGCAGCTTGCGGGGGCAAGAGACCCAGTACTTC. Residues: CASSLRGQETQYF.

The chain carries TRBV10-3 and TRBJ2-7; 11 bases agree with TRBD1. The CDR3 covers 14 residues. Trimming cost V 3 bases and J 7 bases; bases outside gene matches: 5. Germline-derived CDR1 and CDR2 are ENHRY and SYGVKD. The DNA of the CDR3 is TGTGCCATCAGTGATTCCGGGACAGGGGGAGAGCAGTACTTC. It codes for CAISDSGTGGEQYF.

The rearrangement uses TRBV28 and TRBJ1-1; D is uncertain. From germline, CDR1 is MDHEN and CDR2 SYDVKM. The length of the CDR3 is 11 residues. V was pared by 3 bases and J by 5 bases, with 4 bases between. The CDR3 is CASSFGTEAFF. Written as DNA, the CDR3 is TGTGCCAGCAGTTTCGGGACTGAAGCTTTCTTT.

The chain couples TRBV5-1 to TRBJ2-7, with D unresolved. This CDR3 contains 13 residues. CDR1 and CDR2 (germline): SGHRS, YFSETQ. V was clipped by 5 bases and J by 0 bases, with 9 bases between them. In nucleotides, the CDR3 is TGCGCCAGCAGTATCGGGTTCTCCTACGAGCAGTACTTC. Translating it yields CASSIGFSYEQYF.

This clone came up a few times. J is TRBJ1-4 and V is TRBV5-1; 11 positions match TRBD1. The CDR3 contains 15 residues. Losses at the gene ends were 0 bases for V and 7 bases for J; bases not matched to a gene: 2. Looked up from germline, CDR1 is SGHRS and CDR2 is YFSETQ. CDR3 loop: CASSLVGQGGEKLFF. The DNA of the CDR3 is TGCGCCAGCAGCTTGGTGGGACAGGGGGGTGAAAAACTGTTTTTT.

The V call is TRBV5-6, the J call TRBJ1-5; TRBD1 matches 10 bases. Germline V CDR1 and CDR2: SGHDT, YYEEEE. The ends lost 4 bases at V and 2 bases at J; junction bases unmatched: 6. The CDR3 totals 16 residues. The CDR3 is CASSRDRGGGNQPQHF. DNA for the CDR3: TGTGCCAGCAGCCGGGACAGGGGAGGGGGCAATCAGCCCCAGCATTTT.

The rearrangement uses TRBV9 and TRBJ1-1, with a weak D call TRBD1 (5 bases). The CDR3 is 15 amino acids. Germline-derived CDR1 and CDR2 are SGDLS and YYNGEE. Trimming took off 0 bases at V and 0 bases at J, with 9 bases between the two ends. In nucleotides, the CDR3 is TGTGCCAGCAGCGTAGACTCAGGGCTGAACACTGAAGCTTTCTTT. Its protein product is CASSVDSGLNTEAFF.